This is a list of T cell receptor beta chains from one sample in a study of T-cell memory formation after mild COVID-19. TCRdb ran MiXCR on the 5' RACE reads and lists one entry per CDR3 protein. The sample has around 340,000 distinct CDR3 sequences, 10% to 15% seen once. The sequenced material came from PBMCs or a T cell subset sorted from them (not recorded which). The receptors were gathered from a man between 18 and 35 years old who had mild COVID-19 (a few samples of this study predate the infection). Cell type and time point are not known. Each CDR3 is given with its conserved first and last residue. Fields, in order: clone size, D gene, J gene, V gene, CDR3 protein, CDR3 DNA. D genes are given only for firm matches. Clone size, where shown, is once, few, many, or a class for clones that have expanded.

NA,NA,TRBJ2-3,TRBV20-1,CSARGFEGAEDTQYF,TGCAGTGCTAGGGGATTCGAAGGGGCGGAAGATACGCAGTATTTT
few,TRBD1,TRBJ1-2,TRBV10-3,CAISEATGRNGYTF,TGTGCCATCAGTGAGGCGACAGGGAGGAATGGCTACACCTTC
NA,NA,TRBJ2-3,TRBV5-1,CASSLSSAGTQYF,TGCGCCAGCAGCCTGTCTAGCGCGGGGACGCAGTATTTT
NA,NA,TRBJ2-5,TRBV15,CATSRVWQQETQYF,TGTGCCACCAGCAGAGTTTGGCAGCAAGAGACCCAGTACTTC
NA,TRBD1,TRBJ1-2,TRBV6-2/TRBV6-3,CAIAERQGAIDGYTF,TGTGCCATCGCAGAACGACAGGGGGCAATTGATGGCTACACCTTC
NA,NA,TRBJ2-3,TRBV19,CASSIQGTDTQYF,TGTGCCAGTAGTATACAAGGCACAGATACGCAGTATTTT
NA,NA,TRBJ2-1,TRBV6-5,CASSVSPGVYNEQFF,TGTGCCAGCAGTGTTAGTCCGGGGGTCTACAATGAGCAGTTCTTC
NA,NA,TRBJ2-3,TRBV28,CASTRAPDTQYF,TGTGCCAGCACCCGGGCCCCAGATACGCAGTATTTT
few,NA,TRBJ1-2,TRBV20-1,CSARVGAYGYTF,TGCAGTGCCAGGGTGGGGGCCTATGGCTACACCTTC
NA,NA,TRBJ2-1,TRBV12-3/TRBV12-4,CASSFRAGFDEQFF,TGTGCCAGCAGTTTCAGGGCAGGGTTCGATGAGCAGTTCTTC
NA,NA,TRBJ2-7,TRBV7-3,CASSPPGPGREQYF,TGTGCCAGCAGCCCTCCCGGACCCGGACGGGAGCAGTACTTC
NA,TRBD1,TRBJ1-1,TRBV29-1,CSVRDRASVTEAFF,TGCAGCGTACGGGACAGGGCGAGTGTCACTGAAGCTTTCTTT
few,NA,TRBJ2-2,TRBV10-3,CAISESTNLNTGELFF,TGTGCCATCAGTGAGTCGACTAACTTGAACACCGGGGAGCTGTTTTTT
few,NA,TRBJ2-5,TRBV4-1,CASSHGRIVQETQYF,TGCGCCAGCAGCCACGGACGGATAGTGCAAGAGACCCAGTACTTC
few,NA,TRBJ2-3,TRBV29-1,CSVGWGPRTDTQYF,TGCAGCGTTGGCTGGGGGCCCCGCACAGATACGCAGTATTTT
few,NA,TRBJ1-1,TRBV2,CASKPQRNTEAFF,TGTGCCAGCAAACCACAGAGGAACACTGAAGCTTTCTTT
few,NA,TRBJ2-1,TRBV21-1,CASSTGTGQHGHVGEQFF,TGTGCCAGCAGCACCGGGACAGGGCAACACGGGCACGTAGGTGAGCAGTTCTTC
few,NA,TRBJ2-7,TRBV2,CASSGYSYEQYF,TGTGCCAGCAGTGGTTACTCCTACGAGCAGTACTTC
NA,NA,TRBJ1-5,TRBV12-5,CASGLDTLHF,TGTGCTAGTGGTTTGGACACCCTGCATTTT
many,NA,TRBJ1-1,TRBV11-1,CASSFGTANTEAFF,TGTGCCAGCAGCTTCGGGACGGCGAACACTGAAGCTTTCTTT
NA,NA,TRBJ2-1,TRBV6-5,CASSYQGGYNEQFF,TGTGCCAGCAGTTACCAAGGGGGGTACAATGAGCAGTTCTTC
NA,TRBD2,TRBJ2-1,TRBV6-5,CASSPGGSGESSYNEQFF,TGTGCCAGCAGCCCGGGGGGGAGCGGGGAGAGCTCCTACAATGAGCAGTTCTTC
few,NA,TRBJ2-4,TRBV12-5,CASGLVAERLAKNIQYF,TGTGCTAGTGGTTTGGTAGCGGAACGATTAGCCAAAAACATTCAGTACTTC
NA,TRBD2,TRBJ2-3,TRBV20-1,CSARDIRSGGTDTQYF,TGCAGTGCTAGAGATATCCGTAGCGGGGGCACAGATACGCAGTATTTT
few,NA,TRBJ2-2,TRBV20-1,CSARKVWGTGELFF,TGCAGTGCTAGGAAAGTATGGGGCACCGGGGAGCTGTTTTTT
NA,NA,TRBJ1-4,TRBV14,CASSLRSGREKLFF,TGTGCCAGCAGCCTCCGATCGGGACGAGAAAAACTGTTTTTT
few,NA,TRBJ2-1,TRBV6-4,CASSDGPYNEQFF,TGTGCCAGCAGTGACGGACCCTACAATGAGCAGTTCTTC
NA,NA,TRBJ1-2,TRBV7-2,CASSSPGLGGYTF,TGTGCCAGCAGCTCCCCGGGGCTTGGGGGCTACACCTTC
NA,NA,TRBJ2-7,TRBV4-3,CASSQVADFSYEQYF,TGCGCCAGCAGCCAAGTTGCGGATTTCTCCTACGAGCAGTACTTC
few,NA,TRBJ2-7,TRBV4-3,CASSQDRDGSEQYF,TGCGCCAGCAGCCAAGATCGAGATGGGTCCGAGCAGTACTTC
NA,NA,TRBJ1-1,TRBV30,CAWSGGGRAFF,TGTGCCTGGAGCGGCGGGGGTCGAGCTTTCTTT
few,NA,TRBJ1-1,TRBV20-1,CSARWGGVVTEAFF,TGCAGTGCTAGGTGGGGCGGGGTAGTCACTGAAGCTTTCTTT
NA,TRBD2,TRBJ2-2,TRBV11-2,CASSRGGSTAGELFF,TGTGCCAGCAGCCGGGGGGGCTCCACGGCCGGGGAGCTGTTTTTT
few,TRBD1,TRBJ2-6,TRBV11-2,CASSRVRGPGANVLTF,TGTGCCAGCAGCCGTGTGAGGGGGCCTGGGGCCAACGTCCTGACTTTC
many,TRBD2,TRBJ2-5,TRBV5-1,CASSLKSGEETQYF,TGCGCCAGCAGCTTGAAGAGCGGGGAGGAGACCCAGTACTTC
NA,TRBD1,TRBJ1-1,TRBV5-4,CASSLGDRAENTEAFF,TGTGCCAGCAGCTTGGGGGACAGAGCTGAGAACACTGAAGCTTTCTTT
NA,NA,TRBJ1-2,TRBV7-2,CASSLVSYGYTF,TGTGCCAGCAGCTTAGTTAGCTATGGCTACACCTTC
few,TRBD2,TRBJ2-7,TRBV6-2/TRBV6-3,CASSYADGRVEQYF,TGTGCCAGCAGTTACGCAGACGGGAGGGTCGAGCAGTACTTC
NA,TRBD2,TRBJ2-5,TRBV12-5,CASGLGLAGERGETQYF,TGTGCTAGTGGTTTGGGACTCGCGGGGGAGCGGGGAGAGACCCAGTACTTC
NA,NA,TRBJ2-7,TRBV5-5,CASSLPGRSYEQYF,TGTGCCAGCAGCCTCCCAGGGCGCTCCTACGAGCAGTACTTC
few,NA,TRBJ1-2,TRBV13,CASTLKGFYNYGYTF,TGTGCCAGCACCCTCAAGGGATTCTATAACTATGGCTACACCTTC
NA,NA,TRBJ1-5,TRBV5-6,CASSLGPNSNQPQHF,TGTGCCAGCAGCTTGGGACCCAATAGCAATCAGCCCCAGCATTTT
few,NA,TRBJ2-1,TRBV4-3,CASSAGSSSYNEQFF,TGCGCCAGCAGCGCGGGCTCGAGCTCCTACAATGAGCAGTTCTTC
few,NA,TRBJ1-3,TRBV7-2,CASSSDGGNTIYF,TGTGCCAGCAGCTCGGACGGGGGGAACACCATATATTTT
few,NA,TRBJ1-6,TRBV7-9,CASSLAHPPLHF,TGTGCCAGCAGCTTAGCGCACCCACCCCTCCACTTT
NA,NA,TRBJ1-5,TRBV7-2,CASSLRGGDQPQHF,TGTGCCAGCAGCCTTAGGGGGGGGGATCAGCCCCAGCATTTT
few,NA,TRBJ1-2,TRBV6-2/TRBV6-3,CASRVPDGVYGYTF,TGTGCCAGCAGGGTTCCGGACGGTGTCTATGGCTACACCTTC
NA,NA,TRBJ1-4,TRBV14,CASSQDRRPPLNEKLFF,TGTGCCAGCAGCCAAGATCGCAGACCCCCTCTTAATGAAAAACTGTTTTTT
few,NA,TRBJ2-3,TRBV4-2,CASSPSLEPTSTDTQYF,TGTGCCAGCAGCCCCTCGCTTGAGCCGACTAGCACAGATACGCAGTATTTT
NA,NA,TRBJ2-1,TRBV19,CASSPNRVSYNEQFF,TGTGCCAGTAGCCCAAACAGGGTTTCCTACAATGAGCAGTTCTTC
few,TRBD1,TRBJ2-7,TRBV7-3,CASSLGQGTDEQYF,TGTGCCAGCAGCTTGGGACAGGGCACAGACGAGCAGTACTTC
NA,TRBD1,TRBJ2-1,TRBV6-1,CASIEENGLGQPVKYNEQFF,TGTGCCAGCATTGAAGAAAACGGCCTGGGACAGCCCGTTAAGTACAATGAGCAGTTCTTC
NA,NA,TRBJ2-7,TRBV7-2,CASSLAGLGGGYEQYF,TGTGCCAGCAGCTTAGCGGGTTTGGGGGGCGGATACGAGCAGTACTTC
many,TRBD2,TRBJ2-1,TRBV6-5,CASKLAGGSYNEQFF,TGTGCCAGCAAGCTAGCGGGGGGGAGTTACAATGAGCAGTTCTTC
NA,NA,TRBJ2-6,TRBV25-1,CASSRLGTVSGANVLTF,TGTGCCAGCAGTCGGCTCGGGACCGTCAGTGGGGCCAACGTCCTGACTTTC
NA,NA,TRBJ1-6,TRBV7-3,CASSFTGYSPLHF,TGTGCCAGCAGCTTTACAGGGTATTCACCCCTCCACTTT
few,NA,TRBJ1-5,TRBV4-1,CASSQVEGGYNQPQHF,TGCGCCAGCAGCCAAGTTGAGGGAGGGTATAATCAGCCCCAGCATTTT
few,TRBD2,TRBJ2-1,TRBV7-6,CASSLGLRGGRMNEQFF,TGTGCCAGCAGCTTAGGCCTCCGGGGGGGCCGAATGAATGAGCAGTTCTTC
few,NA,TRBJ1-1,TRBV5-6,CASSLVSEMNTEAFF,TGTGCCAGCAGCTTGGTGTCGGAAATGAACACTGAAGCTTTCTTT